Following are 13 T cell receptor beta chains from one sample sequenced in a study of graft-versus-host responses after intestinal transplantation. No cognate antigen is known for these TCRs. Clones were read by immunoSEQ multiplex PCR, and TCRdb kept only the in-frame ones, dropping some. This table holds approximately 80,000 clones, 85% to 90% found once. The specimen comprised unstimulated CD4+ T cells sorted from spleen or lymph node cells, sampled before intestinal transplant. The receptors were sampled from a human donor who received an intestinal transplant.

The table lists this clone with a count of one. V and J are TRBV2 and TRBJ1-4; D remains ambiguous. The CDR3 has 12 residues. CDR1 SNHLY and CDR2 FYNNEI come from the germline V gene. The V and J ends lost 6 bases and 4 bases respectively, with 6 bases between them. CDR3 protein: CASREFNEKLFF. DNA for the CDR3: TGTGCCAGCAGGGAGTTTAATGAAAAACTGTTTTTT.

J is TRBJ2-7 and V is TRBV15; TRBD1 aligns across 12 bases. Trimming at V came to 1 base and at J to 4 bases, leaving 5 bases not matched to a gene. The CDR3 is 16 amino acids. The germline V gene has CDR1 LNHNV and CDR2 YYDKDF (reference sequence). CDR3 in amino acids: CATSRGVGQGAYEQYF. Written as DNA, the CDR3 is TGTGCCACCAGCAGAGGGGTGGGACAGGGGGCATACGAGCAGTACTTC.

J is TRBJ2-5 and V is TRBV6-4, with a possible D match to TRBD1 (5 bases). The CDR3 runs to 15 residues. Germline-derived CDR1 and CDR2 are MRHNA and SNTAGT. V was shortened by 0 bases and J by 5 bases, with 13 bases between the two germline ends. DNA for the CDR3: TGTGCCAGCAGTGACTCGACCCAGGGTGGGGAGACCCAGTACTTC. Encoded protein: CASSDSTQGGETQYF.

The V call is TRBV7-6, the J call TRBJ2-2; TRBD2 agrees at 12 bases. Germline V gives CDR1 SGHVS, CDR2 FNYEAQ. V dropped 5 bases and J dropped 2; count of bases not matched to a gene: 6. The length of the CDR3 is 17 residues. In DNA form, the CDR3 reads TGTGCCAGCAGCCCAGGACTAGCGGGGTTTAACACCGGGGAGCTGTTTTTT. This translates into CASSPGLAGFNTGELFF.

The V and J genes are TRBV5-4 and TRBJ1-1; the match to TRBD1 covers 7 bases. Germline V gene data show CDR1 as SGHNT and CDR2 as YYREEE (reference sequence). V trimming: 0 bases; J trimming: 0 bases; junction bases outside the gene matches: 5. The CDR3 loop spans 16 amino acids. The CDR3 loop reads CASSLGRGGMNTEAFF. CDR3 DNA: TGTGCCAGCAGCTTGGGGAGAGGGGGCATGAACACTGAAGCTTTCTTT.

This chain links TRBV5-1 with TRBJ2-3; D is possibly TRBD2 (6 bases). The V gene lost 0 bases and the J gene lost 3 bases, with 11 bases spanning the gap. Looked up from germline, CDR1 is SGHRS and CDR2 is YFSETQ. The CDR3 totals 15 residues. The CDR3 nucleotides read TGCGCCAGCAGCTTGGCCGGGCTAGCGACAGATACGCAGTATTTT. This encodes CASSLAGLATDTQYF.

CDR3 DNA: TGTGCCAGCAGTTTATGGGGGGAGTCCTACAATGAGCAGTTCTTC. It is translated as CASSLWGESYNEQFF. The gene calls are TRBV27 and TRBJ2-1; D is perhaps TRBD2 (6 bases). V lost 1 base and J lost 1, with 8 bases in between. The germline V gene encodes CDR1 MNHEY and CDR2 SMNVEV (reference sequence). The CDR3 is made up of 15 amino acids.

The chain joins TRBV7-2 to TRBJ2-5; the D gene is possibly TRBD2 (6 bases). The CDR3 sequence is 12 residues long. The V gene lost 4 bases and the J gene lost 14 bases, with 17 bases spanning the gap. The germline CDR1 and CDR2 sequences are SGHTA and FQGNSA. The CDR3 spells CASSSRPGAFYF. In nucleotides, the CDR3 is TGTGCCAGCAGCTCCCGCCCGGGAGCATTTTACTTC.

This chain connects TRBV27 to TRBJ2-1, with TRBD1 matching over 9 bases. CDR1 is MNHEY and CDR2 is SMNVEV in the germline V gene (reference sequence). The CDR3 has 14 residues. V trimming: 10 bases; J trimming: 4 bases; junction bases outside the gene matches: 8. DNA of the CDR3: TGTGCCACCTGGAACAGGGGGCCTTACAATGAGCAGTTCTTC. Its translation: CATWNRGPYNEQFF.

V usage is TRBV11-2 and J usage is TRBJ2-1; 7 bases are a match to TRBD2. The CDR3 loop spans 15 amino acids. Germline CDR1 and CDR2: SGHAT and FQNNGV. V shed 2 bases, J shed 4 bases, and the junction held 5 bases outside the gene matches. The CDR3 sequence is CASSLLGLLYNEQFF. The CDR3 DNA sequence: TGTGCCAGCAGCTTATTGGGACTACTGTACAATGAGCAGTTCTTC. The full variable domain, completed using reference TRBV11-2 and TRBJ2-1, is EAGVAQSPRYKIIEKRQSVAFWCNPISGHATLYWYQQILGQGPKLLIQFQNNGVVDDSQLPKDRFSAERLKGVDSTLKIQPAKLEDSAVYLCASSLLGLLYNEQFFGPGTRLTVL.

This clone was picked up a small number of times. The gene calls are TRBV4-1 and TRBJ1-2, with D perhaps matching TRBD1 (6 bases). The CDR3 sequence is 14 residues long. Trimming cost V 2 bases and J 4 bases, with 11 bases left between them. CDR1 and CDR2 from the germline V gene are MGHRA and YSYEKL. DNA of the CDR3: TGCGCCAGCAGCCAACTGACAGGAACCTATGGCTACACCTTC. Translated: CASSQLTGTYGYTF.

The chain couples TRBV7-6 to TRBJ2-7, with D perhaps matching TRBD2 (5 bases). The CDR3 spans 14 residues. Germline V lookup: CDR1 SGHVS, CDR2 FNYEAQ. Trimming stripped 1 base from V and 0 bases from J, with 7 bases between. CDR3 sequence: CASSLEAGSYEQYF. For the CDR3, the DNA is TGTGCCAGCAGCTTAGAGGCGGGCTCCTACGAGCAGTACTTC.

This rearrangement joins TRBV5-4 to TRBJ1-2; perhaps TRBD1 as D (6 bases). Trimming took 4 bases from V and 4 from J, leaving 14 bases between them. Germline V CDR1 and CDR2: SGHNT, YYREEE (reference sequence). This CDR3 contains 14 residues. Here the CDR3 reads CASSQRRGSYGYTF. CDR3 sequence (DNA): TGTGCCAGCAGCCAGCGCAGGGGATCCTATGGCTACACCTTC.